The 8 T cell receptor beta chains presented below share a single source sample, sequenced in a study of T cells in Graves' hyperthyroidism and ophthalmopathy. The CDR3 regions of TCR beta were amplified from RNA transcripts. An initial round of RT-PCR targeting the TCR CDR3 relied on the HTBI primer set. One entry per CDR3 protein results from TCRdb running MiXCR on the multiplex PCR reads. The sample shows about 480,000 distinct CDR3 sequences, approximately 14% of them seen only once. The sequenced sample consisted of blood. These receptors were taken from a young woman with Graves' hyperthyroidism.

The sample holds many counts of this clonotype. The chain links TRBV11-2 to TRBJ1-2; 8 bases map to TRBD1. Germline CDR1 and CDR2: SGHAT and FQNNGV. CDR3 length: 18 amino acids. Trimming removed 2 bases from V and 7 bases from J; junction bases left unmatched: 18. CDR3 sequence reads: CASSLFPDPGTGVGGYTF. The DNA of the CDR3 is TGTGCCAGCAGCTTATTCCCAGACCCGGGGACAGGAGTAGGTGGCTACACCTTC.

The table lists this clonotype with a few counts. This rearrangement joins TRBV6-5 to TRBJ1-2, with unresolved D. The CDR3 is 16 amino acids. Germline assignment: CDR1 MNHEY and CDR2 SVGAGI. V shed 0 bases and J shed 7 bases, with 18 bases lying between them. CDR3 region: CASSYSPQDYVRGYTF. DNA for the CDR3: TGTGCCAGCAGTTACTCCCCGCAGGATTACGTACGTGGCTACACCTTC.

This clonotype was counted between two and nine times. The rearrangement links TRBV28 to TRBJ2-7, with D tentatively TRBD2 (5 bases). This CDR3 has 12 residues. Germline loops: CDR1 MDHEN, CDR2 SYDVKM. Trimming removed 2 bases from V and 7 bases from J, with 9 bases in between. The CDR3 DNA sequence: TGTGCCAGCAGTTTAGCCGGGGAGGAGCAGTACGTC. Amino acid sequence: CASSLAGEEQYV.

This clonotype was found many times. V and J are TRBV2 and TRBJ1-1; 10 positions agree with TRBD1. The CDR3 runs to 14 residues. V was clipped by 3 bases and J by 5 bases; unmatched bases: 3. Per germline, CDR1 SNHLY and CDR2 FYNNEI. In DNA form, the CDR3 reads TGTGCCAGCAGTGACACGGGACAGGGGACTGAAGCTTTCTTT. It translates to CASSDTGQGTEAFF.

This rearrangement joins TRBV4-1 to TRBJ2-3; 12 bases align to TRBD2. The CDR3 runs to 19 residues. CDR1 and CDR2 from the germline V gene are MGHRA and YSYEKL. Trimming took 3 bases from V and 5 from J; bases not matched to a gene: 15. The CDR3 protein is CASSHRDRTSGRLIDTQYF. The CDR3 DNA sequence: TGCGCCAGCAGCCACCGGGACAGAACTAGCGGGAGGCTGATAGATACGCAGTATTTT.

V usage is TRBV7-9 and J usage is TRBJ2-2; tentatively, D is TRBD1 or TRBD2 (5 bases each). Germline V lookup: CDR1 SEHNR, CDR2 FQNEAQ (reference sequence). The CDR3 is 15 amino acids. V was trimmed by 7 bases and J by 2 bases, leaving 14 bases between them. Written as DNA, the CDR3 is TGTGCCAGCACTATGGGGGAATCAAACACCGGGGAGCTGTTTTTT. As protein: CASTMGESNTGELFF.

Ten or more counts support this clonotype. The chain is built from TRBV7-2 and TRBJ1-1; no clear D. The ends were cut back, 8 bases at V and 1 base at J, with 14 bases in the middle. Germline CDR1 and CDR2: SGHTA and FQGNSA. The CDR3 is 14 amino acids. For the CDR3, the DNA is TGTGCCAGCTACAGTTACTCGAGGAACACTGAAGCTTTCTTT. This gives the protein CASYSYSRNTEAFF.

The V call is TRBV20-1, the J call TRBJ2-5, with TRBD2 identical over 11 bases. The CDR3 spans 14 residues. Germline V gene sequence: CDR1 DFQATT, CDR2 SNEGSKA (reference sequence). V shed 8 bases and J 5 bases; nucleotides not matched to a gene: 10. The CDR3 is CSPEIAGGRETQYF. The CDR3 bases are TGCAGTCCCGAGATAGCGGGAGGGAGGGAGACCCAGTACTTC.